The present entry profiles one TCR beta chain with its context. As yet, its antigen is unknown. Germline V gene sequence: CDR1 MNHEY, CDR2 SVGAGI. Trimming at V came to 2 bases and at J to 1 base, leaving 1 base not matched to a gene. This CDR3 spans 15 amino acids. The sample comes from a study of cytomegalovirus exposure and HLA in healthy donors. The study's findings and limits: Among TCR sequences, most were rare, though some public TCRs appeared in many donors. Within an earlier analysis, most TCR beta V segments proved productive either about 87% or about 30% of the time. In a later analysis, at a false discovery rate of 0.05, 15,000 to 20,000 TCR beta sequences matched HLA alleles.

Use of 60 Vbeta and 13 Jbeta primers characterized the PCR. Data came from immunoSEQ multiplex PCR; TCRdb stores just in-frame clones and leaves some out. The table records approximately 190,000 clones, roughly 80% of them present only once. This sequence joins TRBV6-5 and TRBJ2-7, with 11 bases lining up with TRBD1. Source material: PBMCs. The TCR originated in a woman between 18 and 29 years old in good health and CMV-seronegative. Here the CDR3 reads CASSYGTGGSYEQYF. CDR3 DNA: TGTGCCAGCAGTTACGGGACAGGGGGGTCCTACGAGCAGTACTTC.